The 24 T cell receptor beta chains below come from one sample, sequenced in a study of blood T cell repertoires in COVID-19. Method: immunoSEQ multiplex PCR; TCRdb's copy keeps in-frame clones and lacks some. The sample yields around 270,000 clones, 88% seen once. The sequenced sample was peripheral blood. Receptor source: a man in his 60s who had recovered from COVID-19.

This clone showed up just once. The gene calls are TRBV5-1 and TRBJ2-1; the D is unclear. The CDR3 sequence is 13 residues long. V was shortened by 5 bases and J by 6 bases, with 12 bases between the two germline ends. Germline CDR1 reads SGHRS; CDR2 reads YFSETQ. The CDR3 DNA sequence: TGCGCCAGCAGTGTCCAGGCCGTCAATGAGCAGTTCTTC. Amino acid sequence: CASSVQAVNEQFF.

The chain has TRBV19 and TRBJ1-2; D ambiguous. Trimming stripped 7 bases from V and 5 bases from J, with 17 bases between. This CDR3 spans 14 amino acids. In germline, CDR1 is LNHDA, CDR2 SQIVND (reference sequence). CDR3 in DNA: TGTGCCAGTACCGTTCGTGGGCAGCAATATGGCTACACCTTC. As protein: CASTVRGQQYGYTF.

The chain joins TRBV5-4 to TRBJ2-1, with D perhaps TRBD1 (5 bases). V gave up 5 bases and J gave up 9 bases, with 15 bases separating them. This CDR3 has 13 amino acids. Germline values: CDR1 SGHNT, CDR2 YYREEE (reference sequence). CDR3 DNA sequence: TGTGCCAGCAGAGGGGTTGGTAGGGGTGAGCAGTTCTTC. Its translation: CASRGVGRGEQFF. The variable domain in full, completed from reference TRBV5-4 and TRBJ2-1, reads ETGVTQSPTHLIKTRGQQVTLRCSSQSGHNTVSWYQQALGQGPQFIFQYYREEENGRGNFPPRFSGLQFPNYSSELNVNALELDDSALYLCASRGVGRGEQFFGPGTRLTVL.

This CDR3 is CASSKDWTGGLRPLHF. CDR3 nucleotide sequence: TGTGCCAGCAGCAAGGACTGGACAGGGGGCCTTAGACCCCTCCACTTT. The chain combines TRBV4-2 with TRBJ1-6; TRBD1 aligns across 11 bases. CDR3 size: 16 residues. V was pared by 5 bases and J by 12 bases, with 12 bases of the junction left unmatched. Germline V gene data show CDR1 as LGHNA and CDR2 as YNFKEQ.

The rearrangement links TRBV5-1 to TRBJ2-5, with 7 bases lining up with TRBD2. This CDR3 has 14 amino acids. Losses at the gene ends were 3 bases for V and 3 bases for J; bases not matched to a gene: 5. The germline V gene has CDR1 SGHRS and CDR2 YFSETQ. CDR3 nucleotides: TGCGCCAGCAGCTGGAAGGGAGGGGAAGAGACCCAGTACTTC. It translates to CASSWKGGEETQYF.

The V call is TRBV11-2, the J call TRBJ2-2; D may be TRBD2 (5 bases). The CDR3 sequence is 14 residues long. Trimming stripped 6 bases from V and 7 bases from J, with 15 bases between. CDR1 and CDR2 (germline): SGHAT, FQNNGV. CDR3 in DNA: TGTGCCAGCAGTTATTCGCTAGCCAACGGGGAGCTGTTTTTT. This codes for CASSYSLANGELFF.

This rearrangement joins TRBV9 to TRBJ2-7; 7 nucleotides align to TRBD2. Germline assignment: CDR1 SGDLS and CDR2 YYNGEE. V was pared by 3 bases and J by 3 bases, with 6 bases of the junction left unmatched. CDR3 length: 14 amino acids. The CDR3 DNA follows: TGTGCCAGCAGCGGGGGCCTAGCGGTCTACGAGCAGTACTTC. This sequence encodes CASSGGLAVYEQYF.

The rearrangement uses TRBV19 and TRBJ1-2, with D perhaps matching TRBD1 (5 bases). The CDR3 covers 14 residues. From germline, CDR1 is LNHDA and CDR2 SQIVND (reference sequence). Trimming cost V 7 bases and J 3 bases, with 15 bases left between them. CDR3 coding DNA: TGTGCCAGTAAGTCCCTCCCAGGGCACTATGGCTACACCTTC. Its translation: CASKSLPGHYGYTF.

This sequence joins TRBV7-9 and TRBJ2-5; TRBD2 might be the D (6 bases). The CDR3 extends over 16 amino acids. Trimming shortened V by 5 bases and J by 2 bases, and 18 bases separated the two germline ends. Looked up from germline, CDR1 is SEHNR and CDR2 is FQNEAQ (reference sequence). CDR3 residues: CASSPSASASQETQYF. CDR3 sequence (DNA): TGTGCCAGCAGCCCATCCGCTAGCGCCTCGCAAGAGACCCAGTACTTC.

The chain carries TRBV3-1 (or the pseudogene TRBV3-2) and TRBJ2-3, with D perhaps matching TRBD2 (5 bases). The V end lost 3 bases, the J end lost 1 base, and 8 bases lay between the germline ends. The CDR3 consists of 14 residues. Germline V gene data show CDR1 as LGHDT and CDR2 as YNNKEL (reference sequence). This CDR3 reads CASSQRTGTDTQYF. The CDR3 DNA follows: TGTGCCAGCAGCCAGAGGACTGGCACAGATACGCAGTATTTT.

The chain joins TRBV27 to TRBJ2-1, with 7 bases identical to TRBD2. The germline gives CDR1 MNHEY, CDR2 SMNVEV (reference sequence). There are 12 residues in the CDR3. V shed 5 bases and J 13 bases; nucleotides not matched to a gene: 8. This chain's CDR3 is CASSQRPGLQFF. The CDR3 DNA reads TGTGCCAGCAGTCAAAGACCGGGACTACAGTTCTTC.

The chain couples TRBV6-5 to TRBJ2-1; the D gene is possibly TRBD2 (5 bases). Germline-derived CDR1 and CDR2 are MNHEY and SVGAGI. V was clipped by 7 bases and J by 7 bases, with 17 bases between them. The length of the CDR3 is 14 residues. The CDR3 region is CASMDLTSGNEQFF. The CDR3 nucleotides read TGTGCCAGCATGGACCTTACTAGTGGGAATGAGCAGTTCTTC.

V is TRBV7-2 and J is TRBJ2-7; D is perhaps TRBD1 (6 bases). Germline values: CDR1 SGHTA, CDR2 FQGNSA. The CDR3 is 15 amino acids. With 1 base removed from V and 3 bases from J, the gap between germline ends came to 13 bases. The CDR3 DNA follows: TGTGCCAGCAGCTTAGAGGGGGTGAGTCACTACGAGCAGTACTTC. Amino acid sequence: CASSLEGVSHYEQYF. Supplemented by reference TRBV7-2 and TRBJ2-7, the full variable domain reads GAGVSQSPSNKVTEKGKDVELRCDPISGHTALYWYRQSLGQGLEFLIYFQGNSAPDKSGLPSDRFSAERTGGSVSTLTIQRTQQEDSAVYLCASSLEGVSHYEQYFGPGTRLTVT.

The chain has TRBV7-9 and TRBJ1-5; 7 positions match TRBD1. The V gene's germline CDR1 is SEHNR and CDR2 FQNEAQ (reference sequence). This CDR3 has 14 residues. Trimming removed 5 bases from V and 4 bases from J; junction bases left unmatched: 5. CDR3 nucleotides: TGTGCCAGCAGCGGACAGGATCCTAATCAGCCCCAGCATTTT. Protein: CASSGQDPNQPQHF. The full variable domain, completed using reference TRBV7-9 and TRBJ1-5, is DTGVSQNPRHKITKRGQNVTFRCDPISEHNRLYWYRQTLGQGPEFLTYFQNEAQLEKSRLLSDRFSAERPKGSFSTLEIQRTEQGDSAMYLCASSGQDPNQPQHFGDGTRLSIL.

The chain joins TRBV9 to TRBJ1-2, with 7 nucleotides matching TRBD1. Trimming removed 3 bases from V and 4 bases from J; junction bases left unmatched: 9. Germline lookup yields CDR1 SGDLS and CDR2 YYNGEE. The CDR3 consists of 15 residues. The CDR3, as DNA: TGTGCCAGCAGCGCTCCCGGGACAGTACCCTATGGCTACACCTTC. Translated: CASSAPGTVPYGYTF. The variable domain in full, with the rest retrieved from reference TRBV9 and TRBJ1-2, is DSGVTQTPKHLITATGQRVTLRCSPRSGDLSVYWYQQSLDQGLQFLIQYYNGEERAKGNILERFSAQQFPDLHSELNLSSLELGDSALYFCASSAPGTVPYGYTFGSGTRLTVV.

The rearrangement joins TRBV3-1 (or the pseudogene TRBV3-2) to TRBJ2-5, with 12 bases that match TRBD2. CDR3 length: 17 amino acids. V lost 3 bases to trimming and J lost 2 bases; unmatched junction nucleotides: 7. CDR1 and CDR2 from the germline V gene are LGHDT and YNNKEL (reference sequence). CDR3 DNA sequence: TGTGCCAGCAGCCAGCCCTCCCTAGCGGGGGGGCAAGAGACCCAGTACTTC. This codes for CASSQPSLAGGQETQYF.

The chain couples TRBV2 to TRBJ2-5; TRBD2 matches at 11 bases. CDR3 size: 18 residues. The germline V gene encodes CDR1 SNHLY and CDR2 FYNNEI. J lost 2 bases, V lost 1 base, and 9 bases had no gene match. The CDR3 bases are TGTGCCAGCAGTGAAGGGCGACTAGCGGGGAGCCCACAAGAGACCCAGTACTTC. It yields the protein CASSEGRLAGSPQETQYF.

The chain combines TRBV9 with TRBJ2-7; a weak D match, TRBD2 (6 bases). The CDR3 loop spans 14 amino acids. Looked up from germline, CDR1 is SGDLS and CDR2 is YYNGEE. V lost 0 bases, J lost 3 bases, and 10 bases lay in between. The CDR3 loop is CASSVAASDYEQYF. In DNA form, the CDR3 reads TGTGCCAGCAGCGTAGCGGCTAGCGACTACGAGCAGTACTTC.

This clone appeared a single time. The V call is TRBV6-5, the J call TRBJ2-4; D is uncertain. This CDR3 has 13 amino acids. Germline-derived CDR1 and CDR2 are MNHEY and SVGAGI. The V gene lost 10 bases and the J gene lost 8 bases, with 18 bases spanning the gap. The CDR3 protein is CATRPGPSYIQYF. CDR3 DNA sequence: TGTGCCACCCGGCCGGGTCCCTCCTACATTCAGTACTTC.

The CDR3, as DNA: TGTGCCAGCAGCGAAAGACCGACAGGGTTGGGGACAGATACGCAGTATTTT. This gives the protein CASSERPTGLGTDTQYF. This chain connects TRBV6-4 to TRBJ2-3; 7 nucleotides line up with TRBD1. The V segment lost 6 bases and the J segment 3 bases; nucleotides outside the gene matches: 15. Germline V gene data show CDR1 as MRHNA and CDR2 as SNTAGT. The length of the CDR3 is 17 residues.

This clone was recorded a few times. V usage is TRBV25-1 and J usage is TRBJ1-3; 7 nucleotides line up with TRBD1. CDR1 is MGHDK and CDR2 is SYGVNS in the germline V gene. Germline trimming cut 5 bases from V and 0 bases from J; bases unmatched to any gene: 10. The CDR3 is 17 residues long. The CDR3 region is CASSPRTGPRSGNTIYF. The CDR3 DNA follows: TGTGCCAGCAGTCCCAGGACAGGCCCCCGCTCTGGAAACACCATATATTTT.

The chain is built from TRBV11-2 and TRBJ2-7; possibly TRBD1 for D (6 bases). Germline V gene lookup returns CDR1 SGHAT and CDR2 FQNNGV. The V gene lost 1 base and the J gene lost 0 bases, with 10 bases spanning the gap. The CDR3 runs 15 residues. The CDR3 spells CASSLVRTVSYEQYF. In nucleotides, the CDR3 is TGTGCCAGCAGCTTAGTTCGGACAGTCTCCTACGAGCAGTACTTC.

J is TRBJ1-1 and V is TRBV7-9; D remains unclear. The ends were cut back, 1 base at V and 7 bases at J, with 10 bases in the middle. Germline V lookup: CDR1 SEHNR, CDR2 FQNEAQ (reference sequence). CDR3 length equals 13 residues. CDR3 in amino acids: CASSLGAVDEAFF. In nucleotides, the CDR3 is TGTGCCAGCAGCTTAGGGGCAGTGGATGAAGCTTTCTTT.

The V and J genes are TRBV13 and TRBJ2-3, with 11 bases aligning to TRBD2. Germline values: CDR1 PRHDT, CDR2 FYEKMQ (reference sequence). V was pared by 2 bases and J by 2 bases, with 3 bases of the junction left unmatched. The CDR3 spans 16 residues. The CDR3 here is CASSLTSGGYTDTQYF. DNA for the CDR3: TGTGCCAGCAGCTTAACTAGCGGGGGCTACACAGATACGCAGTATTTT. The full variable domain, with the rest looked up from reference TRBV13 and TRBJ2-3, is AAGVIQSPRHLIKEKRETATLKCYPIPRHDTVYWYQQGPGQDPQFLISFYEKMQSDKGSIPDRFSAQQFSDYHSELNMSSLELGDSALYFCASSLTSGGYTDTQYFGPGTRLTVL.